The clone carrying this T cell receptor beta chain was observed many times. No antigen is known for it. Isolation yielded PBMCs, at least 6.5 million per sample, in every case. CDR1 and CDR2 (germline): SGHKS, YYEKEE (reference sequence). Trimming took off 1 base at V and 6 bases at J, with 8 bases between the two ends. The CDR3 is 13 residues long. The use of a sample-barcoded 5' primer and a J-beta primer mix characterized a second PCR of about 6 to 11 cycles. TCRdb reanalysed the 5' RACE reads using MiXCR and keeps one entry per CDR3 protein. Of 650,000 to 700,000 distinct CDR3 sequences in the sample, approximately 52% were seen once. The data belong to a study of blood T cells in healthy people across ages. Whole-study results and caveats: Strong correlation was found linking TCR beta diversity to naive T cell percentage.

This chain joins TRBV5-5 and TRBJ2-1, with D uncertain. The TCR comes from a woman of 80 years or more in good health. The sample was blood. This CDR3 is CASSLQVSNEQFF. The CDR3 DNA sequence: TGTGCCAGCAGCTTGCAGGTATCCAATGAGCAGTTCTTC.